Sequencing of this T cell receptor (beta chain) was carried out in a study of glioma-infiltrating T cells after dendritic cell vaccination. Looking at the study overall: Dendritic cell vaccination trial patients had either newly diagnosed or recurrent glioblastoma. Autologous tumor lysate-pulsed dendritic cell vaccination was given between the early 2000s and the early 2010s.

This table comes from immunoSEQ multiplex PCR, and its TCRdb copy is limited to in-frame clones, with some not included. The repertoire holds 80,000 to 100,000 clones, about 79% seen once, with 6% in the top ten. This specimen was blood, taken before dendritic cell vaccination. The sequence was obtained from a human donor with glioblastoma.

CDR3 DNA: TGCGCCAGCAGCTTGAGACTAGCGGGGAACAATGAGCAGTTCTTC. As protein: CASSLRLAGNNEQFF. This rearrangement joins TRBV5-1 to TRBJ2-1, with 11 nucleotides matching TRBD2. The CDR3 extends over 15 amino acids. Losses at the gene ends were 1 base for V and 5 bases for J; bases not matched to a gene: 2. Germline CDR1 SGHRS, CDR2 YFSETQ.